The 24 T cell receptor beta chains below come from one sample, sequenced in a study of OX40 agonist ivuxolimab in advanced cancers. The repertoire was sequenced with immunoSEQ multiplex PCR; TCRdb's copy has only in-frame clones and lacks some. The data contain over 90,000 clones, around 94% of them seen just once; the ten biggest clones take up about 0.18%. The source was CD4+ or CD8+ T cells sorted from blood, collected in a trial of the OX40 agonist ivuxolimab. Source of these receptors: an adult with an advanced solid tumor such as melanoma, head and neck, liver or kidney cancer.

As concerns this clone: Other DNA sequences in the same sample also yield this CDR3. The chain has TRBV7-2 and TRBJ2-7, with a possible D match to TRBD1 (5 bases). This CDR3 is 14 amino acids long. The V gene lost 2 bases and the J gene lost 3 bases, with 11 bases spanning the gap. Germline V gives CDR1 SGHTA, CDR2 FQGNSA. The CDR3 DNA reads TGTGCCAGCAGCTTACAGGGTTTAAGCTACGAGCAGTACTTC. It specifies CASSLQGLSYEQYF.

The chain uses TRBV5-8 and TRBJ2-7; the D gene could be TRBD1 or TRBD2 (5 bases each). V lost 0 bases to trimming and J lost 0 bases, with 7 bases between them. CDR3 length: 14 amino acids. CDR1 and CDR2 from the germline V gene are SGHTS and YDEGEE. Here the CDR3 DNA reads TGTGCCAGCAGCTTGGGGGGGTACTCCTACGAGCAGTACTTC. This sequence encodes CASSLGGYSYEQYF.

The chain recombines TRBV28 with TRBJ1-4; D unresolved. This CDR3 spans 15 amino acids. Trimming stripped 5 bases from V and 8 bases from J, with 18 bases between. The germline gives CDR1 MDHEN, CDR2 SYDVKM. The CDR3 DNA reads TGTGCCAGCAGTACACAGAAGGGCCCGGGGGAAAAACTGTTTTTT. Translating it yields CASSTQKGPGEKLFF.

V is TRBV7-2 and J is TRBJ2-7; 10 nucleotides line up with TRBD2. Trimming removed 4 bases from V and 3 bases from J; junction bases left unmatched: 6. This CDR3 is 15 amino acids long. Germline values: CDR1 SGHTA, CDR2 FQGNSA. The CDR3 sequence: CASSSTLAGNYEQYF. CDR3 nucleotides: TGTGCCAGCAGCTCCACACTAGCGGGGAACTACGAGCAGTACTTC.

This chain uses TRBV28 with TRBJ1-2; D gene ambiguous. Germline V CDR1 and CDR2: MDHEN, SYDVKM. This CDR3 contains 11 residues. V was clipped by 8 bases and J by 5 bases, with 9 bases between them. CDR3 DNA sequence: TGTGCCAGCCTCAAGGGATATGGCTACACCTTC. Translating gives CASLKGYGYTF.

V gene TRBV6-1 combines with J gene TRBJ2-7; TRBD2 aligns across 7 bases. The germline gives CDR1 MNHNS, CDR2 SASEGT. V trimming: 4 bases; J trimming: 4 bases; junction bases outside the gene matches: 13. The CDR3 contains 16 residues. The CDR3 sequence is CASSGQWGGSGYEQYF. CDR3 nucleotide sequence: TGTGCCAGCAGTGGGCAATGGGGGGGGAGTGGGTACGAGCAGTACTTC.

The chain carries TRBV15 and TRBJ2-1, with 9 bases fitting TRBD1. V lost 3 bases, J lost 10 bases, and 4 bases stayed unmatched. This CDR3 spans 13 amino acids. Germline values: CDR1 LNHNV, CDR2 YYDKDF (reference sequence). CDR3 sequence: CATSRDRGGEQFF. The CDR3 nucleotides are TGTGCCACCAGCAGGGACAGGGGTGGGGAGCAGTTCTTC.

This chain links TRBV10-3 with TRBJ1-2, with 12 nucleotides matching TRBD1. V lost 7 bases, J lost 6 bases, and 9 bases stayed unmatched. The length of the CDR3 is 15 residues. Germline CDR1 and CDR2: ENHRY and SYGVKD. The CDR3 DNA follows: TGTGCCATCACCCAGACCGGGACAGGGGGCGATGGCTACACCTTC. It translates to CAITQTGTGGDGYTF.

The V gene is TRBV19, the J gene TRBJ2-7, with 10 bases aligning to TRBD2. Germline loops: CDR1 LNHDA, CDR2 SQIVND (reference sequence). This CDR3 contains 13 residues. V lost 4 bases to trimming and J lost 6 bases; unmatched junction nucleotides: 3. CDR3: CASSTRTSGEQYF. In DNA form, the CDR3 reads TGTGCCAGTAGTACCCGGACTAGCGGCGAGCAGTACTTC.

CDR3 in amino acids: CASSPGVNTEAFF. The CDR3, as DNA: TGTGCCAGCTCGCCGGGCGTGAACACTGAAGCTTTCTTT. The chain joins TRBV28 to TRBJ1-1; D unresolved. Between the trimmed V and J ends, which lost 8 bases and 0 bases, there was a span of 10 bases. CDR1 MDHEN and CDR2 SYDVKM come from the germline V gene. This CDR3 is built from 13 residues.

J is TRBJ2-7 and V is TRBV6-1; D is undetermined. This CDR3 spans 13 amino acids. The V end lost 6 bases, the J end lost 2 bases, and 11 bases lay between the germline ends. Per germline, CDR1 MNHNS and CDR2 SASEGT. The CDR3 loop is CASSAERTYEQYF. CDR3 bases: TGTGCCAGCAGCGCCGAGCGAACCTACGAGCAGTACTTC.

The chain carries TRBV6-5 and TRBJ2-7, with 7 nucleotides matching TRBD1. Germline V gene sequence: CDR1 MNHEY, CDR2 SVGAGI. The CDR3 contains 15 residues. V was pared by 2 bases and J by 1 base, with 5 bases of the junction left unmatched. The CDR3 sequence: CASSYDRAPSYEQYF. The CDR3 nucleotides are TGTGCCAGCAGTTACGACAGGGCCCCATCCTACGAGCAGTACTTC.

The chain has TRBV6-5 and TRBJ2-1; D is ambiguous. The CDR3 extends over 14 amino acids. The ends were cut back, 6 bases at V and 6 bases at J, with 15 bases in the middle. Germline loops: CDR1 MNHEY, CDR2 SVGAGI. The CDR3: CASRVLVNLNEQFF. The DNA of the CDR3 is TGTGCCAGCAGGGTCCTAGTGAACCTCAATGAGCAGTTCTTC.

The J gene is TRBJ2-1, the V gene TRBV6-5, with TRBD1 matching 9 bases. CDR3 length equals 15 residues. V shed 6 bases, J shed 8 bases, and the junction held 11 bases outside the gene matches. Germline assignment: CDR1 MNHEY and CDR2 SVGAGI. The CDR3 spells CASSMTGGADHEQFF. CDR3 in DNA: TGTGCCAGCAGCATGACAGGGGGAGCGGACCATGAGCAGTTCTTC.

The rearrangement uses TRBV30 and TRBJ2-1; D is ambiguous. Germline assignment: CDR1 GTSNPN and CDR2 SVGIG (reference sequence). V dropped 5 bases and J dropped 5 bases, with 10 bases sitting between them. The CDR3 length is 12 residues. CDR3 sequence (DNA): TGTGCCTGGGCTCGGGCCGACAATGAGCAGTTCTTC. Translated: CAWARADNEQFF.

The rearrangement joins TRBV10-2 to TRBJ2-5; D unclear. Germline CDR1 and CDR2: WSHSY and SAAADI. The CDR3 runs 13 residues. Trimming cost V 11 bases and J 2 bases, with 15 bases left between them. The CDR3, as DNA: TGCGCCCTGCAAGTTGGCGGACAAGAGACCCAGTACTTC. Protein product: CALQVGGQETQYF.

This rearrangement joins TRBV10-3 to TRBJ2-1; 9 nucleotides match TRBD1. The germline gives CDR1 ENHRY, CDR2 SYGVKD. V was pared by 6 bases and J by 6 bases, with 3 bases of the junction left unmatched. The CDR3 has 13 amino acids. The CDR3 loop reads CAISRDRVNEQFF. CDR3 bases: TGTGCCATCAGCCGGGACAGGGTCAATGAGCAGTTCTTC.

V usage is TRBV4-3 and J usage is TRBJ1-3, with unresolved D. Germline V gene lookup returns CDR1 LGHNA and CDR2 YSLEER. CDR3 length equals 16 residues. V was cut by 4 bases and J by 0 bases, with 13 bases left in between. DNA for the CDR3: TGCGCCAGCAGCCGGGCACGGGCTAGCTCTGGAAACACCATATATTTT. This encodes CASSRARASSGNTIYF.

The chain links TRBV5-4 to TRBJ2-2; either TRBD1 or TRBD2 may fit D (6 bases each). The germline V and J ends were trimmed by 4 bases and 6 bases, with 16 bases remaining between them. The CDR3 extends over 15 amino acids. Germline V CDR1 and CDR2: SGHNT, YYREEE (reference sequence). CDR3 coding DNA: TGTGCCAGCAGCCCCAAGGGGGGATGGGCCGGGGAGCTGTTTTTT. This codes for CASSPKGGWAGELFF.

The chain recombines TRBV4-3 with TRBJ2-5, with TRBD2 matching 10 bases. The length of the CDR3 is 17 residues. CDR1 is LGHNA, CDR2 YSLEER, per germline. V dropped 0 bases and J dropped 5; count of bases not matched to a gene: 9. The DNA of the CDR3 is TGCGCCAGCAGCCAAGATAGTCCAGCGGGGGGGCTTGAGACCCAGTACTTC. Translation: CASSQDSPAGGLETQYF.

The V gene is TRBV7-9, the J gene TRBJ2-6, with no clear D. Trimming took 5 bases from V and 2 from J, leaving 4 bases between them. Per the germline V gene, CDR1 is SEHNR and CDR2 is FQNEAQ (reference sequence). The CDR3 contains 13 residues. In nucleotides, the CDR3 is TGTGCCAGCAGCCAGGCTGGGGCCAACGTCCTGACTTTC. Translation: CASSQAGANVLTF. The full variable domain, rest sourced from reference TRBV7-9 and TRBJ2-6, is DTGVSQNPRHKITKRGQNVTFRCDPISEHNRLYWYRQTLGQGPEFLTYFQNEAQLEKSRLLSDRFSAERPKGSFSTLEIQRTEQGDSAMYLCASSQAGANVLTFGAGSRLTVL.

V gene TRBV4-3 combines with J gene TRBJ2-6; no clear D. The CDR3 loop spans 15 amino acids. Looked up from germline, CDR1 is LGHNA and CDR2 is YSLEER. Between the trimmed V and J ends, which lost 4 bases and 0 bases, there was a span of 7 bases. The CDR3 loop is CASSPRPSGANVLTF. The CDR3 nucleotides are TGCGCCAGCAGCCCTCGGCCCTCTGGGGCCAACGTCCTGACTTTC.

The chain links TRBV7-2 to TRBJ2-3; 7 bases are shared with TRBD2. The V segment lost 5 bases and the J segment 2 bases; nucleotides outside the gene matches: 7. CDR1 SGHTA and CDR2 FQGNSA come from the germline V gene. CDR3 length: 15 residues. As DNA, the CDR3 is TGTGCCAGCAGCCTGACTAGCCTTCTCACAGATACGCAGTATTTT. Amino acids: CASSLTSLLTDTQYF.

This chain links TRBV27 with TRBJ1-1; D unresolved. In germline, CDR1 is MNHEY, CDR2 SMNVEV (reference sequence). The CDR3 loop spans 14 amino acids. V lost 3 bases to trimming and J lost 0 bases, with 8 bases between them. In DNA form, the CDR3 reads TGTGCCAGCAGTTTTTTCCCATTGAACACTGAAGCTTTCTTT. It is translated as CASSFFPLNTEAFF.